The rows below give T cell receptor beta chains drawn from one sample of a study of PD-1 blockade in classical Hodgkin lymphoma. Data came from immunoSEQ multiplex PCR; TCRdb stores just in-frame clones and leaves some out. The sample has about 7,100 clones, about 83% seen once. The sample consisted of peripheral blood mononuclear cells (PBMCs), taken at baseline. These receptors all come from a human donor with classical Hodgkin lymphoma. The CDR3 runs from the conserved cysteine through the conserved F or W.

TRBV19	11	TRBJ1-1	CASSIPPEAFF
TRBV2	13	TRBJ1-2	CASSAGQGVGYTF
TRBV19	15	TRBJ1-3	CASSMIQGVRNTIYF
TRBV7-2	12	TRBJ2-1	CASSFDYREQFF
TRBV4-1	16	TRBJ2-1	CASSPGQAYSYNEQFF
TRBV2	16	TRBJ1-3	CASSDRDESSGNTIYF
TRBV5-1	15	TRBJ1-2	CASRLSLGREYGYTF
TRBV11-2	14	TRBJ1-2	CASSLDAGGVGYTF
TRBV6-5	13	TRBJ2-7	CASRRTGDGEQYF
TRBV6-5	14	TRBJ1-1	CASTKAQGAGEAFF
TRBV6-6	15	TRBJ1-5	CASSLSTGVNQPQHF
TRBV11-2	16	TRBJ2-2	CASSPRLAGNTGELFF
TRBV27	17	TRBJ1-4	CASSLSPTGKANEKLFF
TRBV30	15	TRBJ1-4	CAWSVGGGTNEKLFF
TRBV19	14	TRBJ2-3	CASSTGTGDTTQYF
TRBV19	14	TRBJ1-2	CASRYGELGYGYTF
TRBV5-1	14	TRBJ2-7	CASSLRQGVYEQYF
TRBV6-6	14	TRBJ2-7	CASSVRGAGFEQYF
TRBV6-1	15	TRBJ1-5	CASTSGQGMNQPQHF
TRBV4-2	15	TRBJ2-3	CASSQDGGVEDTQYF
TRBV6-1	15	TRBJ1-1	CASSVWDREGTEAFF
TRBV23-1	16	TRBJ2-7	CASSQSVGGDTYEQYF
TRBV7-2	15	TRBJ1-1	CASSFLDRVGTEAFF
TRBV12-5	12	TRBJ1-2	CASGSTVTSYTF
TRBV19	14	TRBJ1-2	CASSIGHTNYGYTF
TRBV2	15	TRBJ1-5	CASRDRADRNQPQHF
TRBV7-9	15	TRBJ1-1	CASSVTGNMNTEAFF
TRBV1	15	TRBJ2-3	CTSSQDQGTPNTQYF
TRBV25-1	12	TRBJ2-1	CASSEGGRDEFF
TRBV11-2	18	TRBJ2-2	CASSLDLVRFGDTGELFF
TRBV4-2	13	TRBJ2-7	CASSPHPDRGSNF
TRBV2	13	TRBJ2-1	CASGTSGSNEQFF
TRBV11-2	15	TRBJ2-3	CASSLEVGPQDTQYF
TRBV11-2	15	TRBJ2-7	CASSLVATSSYEQYF
TRBV7-8	18	TRBJ1-1	CASSTRQGMMGMNTEAFF
TRBV11-3	13	TRBJ2-1	CASSWGAGDEQFF
TRBV30	13	TRBJ2-5	CAWSTLRVETQYF
TRBV14	14	TRBJ2-4	CASSQLGAMNIQYF
TRBV4-2	15	TRBJ1-1	CASSQGQRLNTEAFF
TRBV10-3	15	TRBJ2-7	CAISESGTSGYEQYF
TRBV10-2	17	TRBJ2-2	CASSESIWGTNTGELFF
TRBV5-1	14	TRBJ2-1	CASSAQTSSLEQFF
TRBV30	13	TRBJ1-3	CAWRGRGGNTIYF
TRBV19	14	TRBJ1-1	CASSPGGWNTEAFF
TRBV7-3	15	-	CASSLFSGGSYEQYF